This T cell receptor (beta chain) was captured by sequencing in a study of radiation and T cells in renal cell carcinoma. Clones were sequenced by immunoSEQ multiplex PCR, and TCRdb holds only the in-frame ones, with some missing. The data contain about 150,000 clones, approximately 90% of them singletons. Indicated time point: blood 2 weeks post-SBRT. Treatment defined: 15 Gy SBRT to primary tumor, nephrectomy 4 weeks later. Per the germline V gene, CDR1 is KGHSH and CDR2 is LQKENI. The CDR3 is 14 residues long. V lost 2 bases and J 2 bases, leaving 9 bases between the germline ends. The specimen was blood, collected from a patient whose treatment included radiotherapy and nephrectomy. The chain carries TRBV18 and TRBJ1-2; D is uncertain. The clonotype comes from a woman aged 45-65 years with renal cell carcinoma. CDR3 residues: CASSPSERNYGYTF. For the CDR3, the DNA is TGTGCCAGCTCACCATCCGAAAGAAACTATGGCTACACCTTC.